This T cell receptor (beta chain) stems from a study of CD8+ T cells in alopecia areata. As for the study in general: Patients received oral tofacitinib, 5 to 10 mg twice daily, for moderate-to-severe alopecia areata. General study results and limits: It was lesional scalp, especially alopecia totalis/universalis, that showed higher clonality than normal scalp. TCR sharing across patients was less clear than in mice, possibly HLA-related.

RNA was isolated and reverse transcribed to cDNA, the sequencing template. Some clones are missing from TCRdb's copy, which holds only in-frame ones; the method was immunoSEQ multiplex PCR. The sample includes roughly 59,000 clones, about 44% seen only once; the top ten take roughly 17%. Germline V gene data show CDR1 as SNHLY and CDR2 as FYNNEI. V shed 0 bases and J shed 3 bases, with 14 bases lying between them. The CDR3 consists of 16 residues. This clone has only a few counts. Its specificity is not known. This specimen was CD8+ T cells sorted from blood, taken at week 0. This receptor was taken from a human donor with alopecia areata. The V call is TRBV2, the J call TRBJ1-2; D remains ambiguous. The DNA for the CDR3 is TGTGCCAGCAGTGAAGCTGGGGTTTGGCGGGACTATGGCTACACCTTC. Its protein is CASSEAGVWRDYGYTF.